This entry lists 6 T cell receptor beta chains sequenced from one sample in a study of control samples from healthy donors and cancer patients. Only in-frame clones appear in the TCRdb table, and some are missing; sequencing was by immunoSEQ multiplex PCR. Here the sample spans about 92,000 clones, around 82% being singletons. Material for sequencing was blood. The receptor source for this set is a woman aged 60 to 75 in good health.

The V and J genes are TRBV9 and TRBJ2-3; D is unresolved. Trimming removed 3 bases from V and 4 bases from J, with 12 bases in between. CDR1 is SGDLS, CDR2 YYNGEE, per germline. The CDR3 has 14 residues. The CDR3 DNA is TGTGCCAGCAGCGCTGAGCCGATTGCAGATACGCAGTATTTT. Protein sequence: CASSAEPIADTQYF.

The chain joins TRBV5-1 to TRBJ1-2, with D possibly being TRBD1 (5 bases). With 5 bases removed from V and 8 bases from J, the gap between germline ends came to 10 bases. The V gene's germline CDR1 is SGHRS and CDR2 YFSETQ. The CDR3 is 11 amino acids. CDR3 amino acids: CASRSTAGYTF. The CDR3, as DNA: TGCGCCAGCAGATCGACAGCAGGCTACACCTTC.

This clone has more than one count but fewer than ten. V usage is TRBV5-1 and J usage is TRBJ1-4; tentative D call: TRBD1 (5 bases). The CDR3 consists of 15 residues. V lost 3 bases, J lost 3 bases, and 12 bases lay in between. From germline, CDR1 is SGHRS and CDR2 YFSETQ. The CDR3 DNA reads TGCGCCAGCAGCTGGAGTGGGGGGGCTAATGAAAAACTGTTTTTT. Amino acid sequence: CASSWSGGANEKLFF.

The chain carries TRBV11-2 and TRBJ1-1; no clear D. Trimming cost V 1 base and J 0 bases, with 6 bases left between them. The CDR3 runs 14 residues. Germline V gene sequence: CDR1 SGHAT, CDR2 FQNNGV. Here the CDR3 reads CASSLGGVNTEAFF. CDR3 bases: TGTGCCAGCAGCTTAGGCGGGGTGAACACTGAAGCTTTCTTT.

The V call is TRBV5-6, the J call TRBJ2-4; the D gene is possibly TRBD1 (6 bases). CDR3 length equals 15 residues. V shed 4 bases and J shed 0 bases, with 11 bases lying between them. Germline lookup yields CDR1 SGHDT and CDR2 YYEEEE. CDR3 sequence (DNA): TGTGCCAGCAGCAAACAGGGCTTAGCCAAAAACATTCAGTACTTC. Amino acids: CASSKQGLAKNIQYF.

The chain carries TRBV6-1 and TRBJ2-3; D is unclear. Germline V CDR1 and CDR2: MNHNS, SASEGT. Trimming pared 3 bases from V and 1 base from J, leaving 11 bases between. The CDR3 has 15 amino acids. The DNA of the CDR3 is TGTGCCAGCAGTGAGCATTCTGGACGCACAGATACGCAGTATTTT. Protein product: CASSEHSGRTDTQYF.